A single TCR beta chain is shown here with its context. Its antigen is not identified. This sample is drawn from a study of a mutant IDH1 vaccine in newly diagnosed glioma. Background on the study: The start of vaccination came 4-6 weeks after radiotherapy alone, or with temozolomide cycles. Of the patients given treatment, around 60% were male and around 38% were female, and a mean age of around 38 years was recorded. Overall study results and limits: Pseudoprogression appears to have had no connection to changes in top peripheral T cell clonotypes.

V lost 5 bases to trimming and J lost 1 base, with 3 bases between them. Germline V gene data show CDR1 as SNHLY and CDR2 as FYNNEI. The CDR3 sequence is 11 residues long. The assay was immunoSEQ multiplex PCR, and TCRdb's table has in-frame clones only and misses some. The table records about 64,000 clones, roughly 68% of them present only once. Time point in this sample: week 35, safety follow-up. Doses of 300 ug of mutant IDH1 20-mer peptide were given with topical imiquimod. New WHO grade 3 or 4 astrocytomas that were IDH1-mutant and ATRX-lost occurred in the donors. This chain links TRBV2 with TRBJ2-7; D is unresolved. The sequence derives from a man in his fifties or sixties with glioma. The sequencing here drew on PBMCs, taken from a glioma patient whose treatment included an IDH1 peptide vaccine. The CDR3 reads CASSSSYEQYF. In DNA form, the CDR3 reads TGTGCCAGCAGTTCTTCCTACGAGCAGTACTTC.